This entry describes one T cell receptor (beta chain). The data are from a study of T cell changes during pregnancy in multiple sclerosis. Some clones are missing from TCRdb's copy, which holds only in-frame ones; the method was immunoSEQ multiplex PCR. The sample consists of about 40,000 clones, roughly 90% of them appearing once. V dropped 7 bases and J dropped 0 bases, with 16 bases sitting between them. Looked up from germline, CDR1 is MGHDK and CDR2 is SYGVNS. The CDR3 sequence is 16 residues long. This clonotype originated in a female donor in good health, enrolled as a control in a pregnancy study. This specimen was peripheral blood, taken in the second trimester of pregnancy. V is TRBV25-1 and J is TRBJ1-3, with a tentative D call TRBD1 (5 bases). Here the CDR3 reads CASTETETFSGNTIYF. CDR3 nucleotide sequence: TGTGCCAGCACCGAGACAGAAACTTTCTCTGGAAACACCATATATTTT.